This TCR beta chain was profiled in a study of T cell responses to AZD1222 COVID-19 vaccine. Germline CDR1 and CDR2: SGHNT and YYREEE (reference sequence). The ends lost 0 bases at V and 6 bases at J; junction bases unmatched: 7. The CDR3 has 15 amino acids. Clones were read by immunoSEQ multiplex PCR, and TCRdb kept only the in-frame ones, dropping some. Of 90,000 to 100,000 clones listed, around nine tenths are singletons. Of note for this clone: Its specificity is unknown.

Overall study findings and caveats: White British people made up most donors, females outnumbered males, and clonal diversity was possibly underestimated. Just a handful of AZD1222 recipients were seropositive at baseline.

The sequenced sample was peripheral blood, obtained 28 days after the second AZD1222 dose. The V call is TRBV5-4, the J call TRBJ1-1; 8 nucleotides agree with TRBD1. The receptor comes from an adult who received the AZD1222 COVID-19 vaccine. The CDR3, as DNA: TGTGCCAGCAGCTTGGGGACGGACAGGGTGGCTGAAGCTTTCTTT. Protein product: CASSLGTDRVAEAFF. The variable domain in full, completed from reference TRBV5-4 and TRBJ1-1, reads ETGVTQSPTHLIKTRGQQVTLRCSSQSGHNTVSWYQQALGQGPQFIFQYYREEENGRGNFPPRFSGLQFPNYSSELNVNALELDDSALYLCASSLGTDRVAEAFFGQGTRLTVV.